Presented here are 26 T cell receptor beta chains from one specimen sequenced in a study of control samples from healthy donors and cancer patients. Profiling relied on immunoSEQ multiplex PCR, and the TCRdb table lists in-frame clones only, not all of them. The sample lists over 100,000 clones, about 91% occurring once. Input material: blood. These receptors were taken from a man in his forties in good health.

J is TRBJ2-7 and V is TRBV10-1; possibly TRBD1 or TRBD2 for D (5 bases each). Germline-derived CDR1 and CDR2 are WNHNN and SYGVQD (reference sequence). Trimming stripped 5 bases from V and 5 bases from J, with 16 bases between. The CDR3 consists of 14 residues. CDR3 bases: TGCGCCAGCAGTACCCCGGGGCAGGTCGACGAGCAGTACTTC. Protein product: CASSTPGQVDEQYF.

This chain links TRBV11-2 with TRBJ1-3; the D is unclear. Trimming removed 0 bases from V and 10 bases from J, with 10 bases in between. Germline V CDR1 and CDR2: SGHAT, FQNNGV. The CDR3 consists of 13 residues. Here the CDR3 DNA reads TGTGCCAGCAGCTTAGATCACACATTAACCATATATTTT. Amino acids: CASSLDHTLTIYF.

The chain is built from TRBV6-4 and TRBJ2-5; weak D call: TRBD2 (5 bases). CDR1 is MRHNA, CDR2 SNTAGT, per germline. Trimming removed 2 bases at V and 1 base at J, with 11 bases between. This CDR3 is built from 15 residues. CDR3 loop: CASSDTGIGQETQYF. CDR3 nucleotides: TGTGCCAGCAGTGACACGGGGATCGGCCAAGAGACCCAGTACTTC.

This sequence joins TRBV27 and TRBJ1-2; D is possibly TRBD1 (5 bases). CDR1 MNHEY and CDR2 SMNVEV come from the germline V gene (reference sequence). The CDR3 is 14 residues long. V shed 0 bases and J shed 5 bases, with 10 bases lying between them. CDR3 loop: CASSLSPGRYGYTF. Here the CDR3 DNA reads TGTGCCAGCAGTTTATCCCCAGGGAGGTATGGCTACACCTTC.

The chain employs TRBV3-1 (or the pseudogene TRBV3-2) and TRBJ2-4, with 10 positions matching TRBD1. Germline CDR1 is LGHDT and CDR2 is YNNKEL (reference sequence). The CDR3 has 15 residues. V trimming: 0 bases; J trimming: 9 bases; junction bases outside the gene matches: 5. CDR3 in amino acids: CASSQDRQGAIIQYF. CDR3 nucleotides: TGTGCCAGCAGCCAAGATCGACAGGGGGCTATCATTCAGTACTTC.

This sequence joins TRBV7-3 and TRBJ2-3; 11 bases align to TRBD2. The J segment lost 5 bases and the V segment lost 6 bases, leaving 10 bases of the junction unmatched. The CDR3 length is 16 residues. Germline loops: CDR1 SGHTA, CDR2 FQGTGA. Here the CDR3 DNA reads TGTGCCAGCAGTAAGCATAGCGGGGGGGCCGAAGATACGCAGTATTTT. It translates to CASSKHSGGAEDTQYF.

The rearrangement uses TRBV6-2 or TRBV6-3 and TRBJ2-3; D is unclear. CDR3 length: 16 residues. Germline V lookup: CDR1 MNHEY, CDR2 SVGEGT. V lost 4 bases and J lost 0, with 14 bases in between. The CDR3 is CASSSVYRYSTDTQYF. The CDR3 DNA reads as TGTGCCAGCAGTTCCGTCTACCGATATAGCACAGATACGCAGTATTTT.

CDR3 DNA: TGTGCTAGTGGTTTGGTACCGACAAATTCCTACGAGCAGTACTTC. The encoded protein is CASGLVPTNSYEQYF. This chain joins TRBV12-5 and TRBJ2-7; no reliable D call. Germline CDR1 and CDR2: LGHNT and FRNRAP. The CDR3 spans 15 residues. V lost 0 bases, J lost 1 base, and 10 bases lay in between. The entire variable domain, with the rest obtained from reference TRBV12-5 and TRBJ2-7, is as follows: DARVTQTPRHKVTEMGQEVTMRCQPILGHNTVFWYRQTMMQGLELLAYFRNRAPLDDSGMPKDRFSAEMPDATLATLKIQPSEPRDSAVYFCASGLVPTNSYEQYFGPGTRLTVT.

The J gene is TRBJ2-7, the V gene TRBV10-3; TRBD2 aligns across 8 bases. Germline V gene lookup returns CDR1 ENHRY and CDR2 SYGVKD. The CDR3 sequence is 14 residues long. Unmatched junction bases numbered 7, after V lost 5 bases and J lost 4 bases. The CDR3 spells CAISNTSGGYEQYF. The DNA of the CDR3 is TGTGCCATCAGTAACACTAGCGGAGGGTACGAGCAGTACTTC.

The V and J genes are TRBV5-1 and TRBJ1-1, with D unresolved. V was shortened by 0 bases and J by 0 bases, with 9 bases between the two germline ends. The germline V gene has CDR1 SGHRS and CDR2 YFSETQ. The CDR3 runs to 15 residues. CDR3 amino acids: CASSLGHQVNTEAFF. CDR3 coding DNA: TGCGCCAGCAGCTTGGGGCATCAGGTGAACACTGAAGCTTTCTTT.

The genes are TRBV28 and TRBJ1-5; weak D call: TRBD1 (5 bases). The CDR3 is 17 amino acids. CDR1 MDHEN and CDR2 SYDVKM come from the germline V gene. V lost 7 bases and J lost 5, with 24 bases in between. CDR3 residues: CASKTSRLTGGYQPQHF. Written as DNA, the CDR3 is TGTGCCAGCAAGACGTCAAGATTAACCGGGGGATATCAGCCCCAGCATTTT.

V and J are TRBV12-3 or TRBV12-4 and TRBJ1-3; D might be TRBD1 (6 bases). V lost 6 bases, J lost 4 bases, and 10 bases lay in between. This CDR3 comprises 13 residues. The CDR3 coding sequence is TGTGCCAGCAGACCCGACAGGGGAAACACCATATATTTT. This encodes CASRPDRGNTIYF.

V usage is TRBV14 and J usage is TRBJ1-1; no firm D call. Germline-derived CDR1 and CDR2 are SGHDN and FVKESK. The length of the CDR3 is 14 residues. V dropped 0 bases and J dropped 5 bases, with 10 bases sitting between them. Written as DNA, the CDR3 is TGTGCCAGCAGCCAAGATTCATTTCGAACTGAAGCTTTCTTT. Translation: CASSQDSFRTEAFF.

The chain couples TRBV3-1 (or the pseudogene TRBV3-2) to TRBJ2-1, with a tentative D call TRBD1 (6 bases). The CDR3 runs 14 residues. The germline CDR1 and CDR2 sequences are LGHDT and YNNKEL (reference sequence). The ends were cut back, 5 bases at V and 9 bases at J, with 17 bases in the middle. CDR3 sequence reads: CASSGWDIRGEQFF. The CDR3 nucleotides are TGTGCCAGCAGCGGTTGGGACATCCGTGGTGAGCAGTTCTTC.

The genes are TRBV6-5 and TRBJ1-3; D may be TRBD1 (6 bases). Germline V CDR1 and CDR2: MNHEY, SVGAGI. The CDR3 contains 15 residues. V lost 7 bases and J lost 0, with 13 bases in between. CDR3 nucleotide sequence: TGTGCCAGCATCTCAGAGGGGGGCTCTGGAAACACCATATATTTT. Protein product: CASISEGGSGNTIYF.

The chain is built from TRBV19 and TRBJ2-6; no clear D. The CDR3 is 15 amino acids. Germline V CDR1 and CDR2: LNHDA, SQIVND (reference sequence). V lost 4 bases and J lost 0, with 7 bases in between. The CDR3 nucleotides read TGTGCCAGTAGTAGGACGGGCTCTGGGGCCAACGTCCTGACTTTC. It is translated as CASSRTGSGANVLTF.

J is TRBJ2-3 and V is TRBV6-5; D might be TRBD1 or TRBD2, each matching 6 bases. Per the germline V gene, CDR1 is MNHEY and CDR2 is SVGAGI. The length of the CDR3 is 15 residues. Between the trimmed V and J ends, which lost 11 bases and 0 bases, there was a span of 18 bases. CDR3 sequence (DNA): TGTGCCGGCGCTTTTGACGGGGGCAGCACAGATACGCAGTATTTT. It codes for CAGAFDGGSTDTQYF.

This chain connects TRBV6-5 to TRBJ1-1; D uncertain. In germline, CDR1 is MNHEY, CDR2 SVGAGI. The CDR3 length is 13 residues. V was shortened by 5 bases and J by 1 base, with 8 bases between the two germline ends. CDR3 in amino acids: CASSITENTEAFF. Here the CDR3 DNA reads TGTGCCAGCAGTATAACAGAGAACACTGAAGCTTTCTTT.

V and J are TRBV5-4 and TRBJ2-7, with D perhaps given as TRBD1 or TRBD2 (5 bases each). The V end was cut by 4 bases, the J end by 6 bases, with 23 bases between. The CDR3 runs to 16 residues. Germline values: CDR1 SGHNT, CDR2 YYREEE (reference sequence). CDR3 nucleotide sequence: TGTGCCAGCAGCCCCCTTCCCGGGACGAATATCGGCGAGCAGTACTTC. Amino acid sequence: CASSPLPGTNIGEQYF.

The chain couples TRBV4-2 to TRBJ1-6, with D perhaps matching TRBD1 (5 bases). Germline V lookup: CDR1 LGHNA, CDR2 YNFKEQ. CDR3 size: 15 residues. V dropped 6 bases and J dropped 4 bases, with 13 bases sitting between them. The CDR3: CASRWGLAYNSPLHF. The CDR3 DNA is TGTGCCAGCAGGTGGGGACTAGCGTATAATTCACCCCTCCACTTT.

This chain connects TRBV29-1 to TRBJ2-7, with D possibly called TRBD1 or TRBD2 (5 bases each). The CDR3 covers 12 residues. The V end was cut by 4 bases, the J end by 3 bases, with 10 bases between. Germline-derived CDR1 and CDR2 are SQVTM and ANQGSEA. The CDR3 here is CSVGGDGYEQYF. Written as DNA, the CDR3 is TGCAGCGTTGGAGGGGACGGCTACGAGCAGTACTTC.

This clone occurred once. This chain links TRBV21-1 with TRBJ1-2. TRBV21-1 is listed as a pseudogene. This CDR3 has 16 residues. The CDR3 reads CASSPRTGGGEGGYTF. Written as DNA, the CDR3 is TGTGCCAGCAGCCCCCGGACTGGCGGGGGGGAGGGTGGCTACACCTTC.

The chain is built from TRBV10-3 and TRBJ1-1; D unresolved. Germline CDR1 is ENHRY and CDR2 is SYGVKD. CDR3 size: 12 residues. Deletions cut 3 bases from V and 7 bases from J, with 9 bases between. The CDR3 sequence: CAISEPVGEAFF. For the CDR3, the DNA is TGTGCCATCAGTGAACCAGTGGGTGAAGCTTTCTTT.

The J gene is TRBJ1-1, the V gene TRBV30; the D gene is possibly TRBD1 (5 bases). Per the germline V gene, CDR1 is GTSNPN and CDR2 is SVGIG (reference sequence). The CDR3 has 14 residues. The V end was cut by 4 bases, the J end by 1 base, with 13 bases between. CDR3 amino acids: CAWTTGTQNTEAFF. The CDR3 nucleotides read TGTGCCTGGACAACGGGGACCCAGAACACTGAAGCTTTCTTT.

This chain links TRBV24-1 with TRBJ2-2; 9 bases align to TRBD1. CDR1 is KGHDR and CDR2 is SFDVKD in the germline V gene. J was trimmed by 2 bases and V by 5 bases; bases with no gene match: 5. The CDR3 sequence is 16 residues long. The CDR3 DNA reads TGTGCCACCAGTGCCCTGGGACAGGGCAACACCGGGGAGCTGTTTTTT. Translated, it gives CATSALGQGNTGELFF.

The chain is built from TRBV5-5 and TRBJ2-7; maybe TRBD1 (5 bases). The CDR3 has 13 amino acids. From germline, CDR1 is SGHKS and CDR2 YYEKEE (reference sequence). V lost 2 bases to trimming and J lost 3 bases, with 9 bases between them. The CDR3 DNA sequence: TGTGCCAGCAGCTTAGGACAAGTCTACGAGCAGTACTTC. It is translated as CASSLGQVYEQYF.